Presented here are 3 T cell receptor beta chains from one specimen sequenced in a study of breast tumors, draining lymph nodes, adjacent tissues. TCRdb re-analysed the multiplex PCR reads in MiXCR, keeping a single row per CDR3 protein. The sample lists about 110,000 distinct CDR3 sequences; roughly 29% were seen once. Breast cancer patients provided tissue from their axillary draining lymph nodes. What was sequenced was axillary lymph node tissue. Receptors were obtained from a female donor with breast cancer. Some clones in this sample may be carry-over from other donors' samples.

In its sample, this clonotype was seen many times. The genes are TRBV9 and TRBJ1-6, with TRBD1 as a possible D gene (6 bases). Trimming took 4 bases from V and 10 from J, leaving 18 bases between them. CDR3 length: 15 residues. Germline-derived CDR1 and CDR2 are SGDLS and YYNGEE. The CDR3 nucleotides read TGTGCCAGCAGCCTCCTGGCAGGGGCCGAATCACCCCTCCACTTT. This codes for CASSLLAGAESPLHF.

The gene calls are TRBV29-1 and TRBJ2-1; D not certain. The CDR3 contains 14 residues. The germline V gene has CDR1 SQVTM and CDR2 ANQGSEA. Between the trimmed V and J ends, which lost 8 bases and 3 bases, there was a span of 17 bases. CDR3 sequence (DNA): TGCAGCCAAGAGCGAAACGGATACTACAATGAGCAGTTCTTC. It translates to CSQERNGYYNEQFF.

This clonotype appeared a single time. The chain couples TRBV7-3 to TRBJ2-7, with D hard to call. The V end lost 5 bases, the J end lost 6 bases, and 23 bases lay between the germline ends. Germline values: CDR1 SGHTA, CDR2 FQGTGA. This CDR3 has 16 residues. CDR3 nucleotides: TGTGCCAGCAGCCTGGACCCATGGGCTGGTAATTCCGAGCAGTACTTC. This encodes CASSLDPWAGNSEQYF.